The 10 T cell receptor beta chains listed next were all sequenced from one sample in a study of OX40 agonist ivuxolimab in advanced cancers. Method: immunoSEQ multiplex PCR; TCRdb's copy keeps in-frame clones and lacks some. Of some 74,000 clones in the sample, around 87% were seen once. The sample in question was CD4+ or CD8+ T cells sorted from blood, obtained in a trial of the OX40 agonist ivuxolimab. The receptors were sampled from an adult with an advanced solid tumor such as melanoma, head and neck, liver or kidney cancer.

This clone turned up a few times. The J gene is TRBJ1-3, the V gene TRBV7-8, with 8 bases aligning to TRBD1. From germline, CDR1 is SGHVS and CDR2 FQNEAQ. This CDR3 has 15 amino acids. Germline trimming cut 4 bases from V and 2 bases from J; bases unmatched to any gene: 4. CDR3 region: CASSSRQGTGNTIYF. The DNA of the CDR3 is TGTGCCAGCAGCTCAAGACAGGGGACTGGAAACACCATATATTTT.

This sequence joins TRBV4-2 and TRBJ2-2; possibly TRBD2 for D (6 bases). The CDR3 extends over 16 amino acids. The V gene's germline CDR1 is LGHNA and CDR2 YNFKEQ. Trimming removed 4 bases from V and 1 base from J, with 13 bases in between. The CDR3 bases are TGTGCCAGCAGCCCCACTAGCAGGAAGAACACCGGGGAGCTGTTTTTT. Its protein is CASSPTSRKNTGELFF.

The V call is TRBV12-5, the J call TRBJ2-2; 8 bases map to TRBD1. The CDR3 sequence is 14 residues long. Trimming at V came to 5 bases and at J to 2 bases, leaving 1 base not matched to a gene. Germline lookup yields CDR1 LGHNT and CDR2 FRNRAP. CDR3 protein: CASGTGGNTGELFF. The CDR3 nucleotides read TGTGCTAGTGGTACAGGGGGTAACACCGGGGAGCTGTTTTTT.

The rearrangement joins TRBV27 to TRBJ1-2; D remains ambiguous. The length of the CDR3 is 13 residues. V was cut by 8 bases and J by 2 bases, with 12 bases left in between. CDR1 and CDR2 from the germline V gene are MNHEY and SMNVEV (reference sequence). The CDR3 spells CASHSTPNYGYTF. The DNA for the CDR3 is TGTGCCAGCCATTCAACCCCCAACTATGGCTACACCTTC.

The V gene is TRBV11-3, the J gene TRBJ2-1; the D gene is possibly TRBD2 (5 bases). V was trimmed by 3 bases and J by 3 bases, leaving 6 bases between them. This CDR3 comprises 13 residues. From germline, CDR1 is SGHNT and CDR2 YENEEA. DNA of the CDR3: TGTGCCAGCAGCTTTACTAGCTACAATGAGCAGTTCTTC. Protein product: CASSFTSYNEQFF.

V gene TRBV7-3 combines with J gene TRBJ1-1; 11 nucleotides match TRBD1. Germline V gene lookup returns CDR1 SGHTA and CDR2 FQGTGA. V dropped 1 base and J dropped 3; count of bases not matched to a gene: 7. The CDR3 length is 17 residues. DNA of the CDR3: TGTGCCAGCAGCTTAAGGCGGACAGGGGGCCTGGACACTGAAGCTTTCTTT. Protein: CASSLRRTGGLDTEAFF.

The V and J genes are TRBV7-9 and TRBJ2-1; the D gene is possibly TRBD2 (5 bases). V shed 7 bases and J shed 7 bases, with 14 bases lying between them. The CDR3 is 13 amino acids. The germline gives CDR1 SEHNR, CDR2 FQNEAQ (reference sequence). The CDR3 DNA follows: TGTGCCAGCACCCCTAATACGGGGAATGAGCAGTTCTTC. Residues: CASTPNTGNEQFF.

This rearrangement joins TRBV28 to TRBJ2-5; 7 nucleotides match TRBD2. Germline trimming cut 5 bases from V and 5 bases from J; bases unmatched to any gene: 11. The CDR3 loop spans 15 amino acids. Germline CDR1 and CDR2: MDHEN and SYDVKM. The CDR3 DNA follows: TGTGCCAGCAGTGCCGGGAGGAGATTCGGGGAGACCCAGTACTTC. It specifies CASSAGRRFGETQYF.

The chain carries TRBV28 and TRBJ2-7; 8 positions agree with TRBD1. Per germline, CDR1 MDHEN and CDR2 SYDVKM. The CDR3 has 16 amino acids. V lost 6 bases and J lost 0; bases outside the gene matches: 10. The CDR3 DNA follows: TGTGCCAGCAGAACAGGTGGACAGGGAAGCTCCTACGAGCAGTACTTC. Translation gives CASRTGGQGSSYEQYF. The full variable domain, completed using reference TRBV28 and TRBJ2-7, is DVKVTQSSRYLVKRTGEKVFLECVQDMDHENMFWYRQDPGLGLRLIYFSYDVKMKEKGDIPEGYSVSREKKERFSLILESASTNQTSMYLCASRTGGQGSSYEQYFGPGTRLTVT.

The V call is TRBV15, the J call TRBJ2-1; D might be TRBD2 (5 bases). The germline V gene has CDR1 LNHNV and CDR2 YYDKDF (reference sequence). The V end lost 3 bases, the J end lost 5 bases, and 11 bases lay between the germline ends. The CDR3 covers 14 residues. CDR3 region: CATSSRAVNNEQFF. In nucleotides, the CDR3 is TGTGCCACCAGCAGCAGAGCGGTCAACAATGAGCAGTTCTTC.